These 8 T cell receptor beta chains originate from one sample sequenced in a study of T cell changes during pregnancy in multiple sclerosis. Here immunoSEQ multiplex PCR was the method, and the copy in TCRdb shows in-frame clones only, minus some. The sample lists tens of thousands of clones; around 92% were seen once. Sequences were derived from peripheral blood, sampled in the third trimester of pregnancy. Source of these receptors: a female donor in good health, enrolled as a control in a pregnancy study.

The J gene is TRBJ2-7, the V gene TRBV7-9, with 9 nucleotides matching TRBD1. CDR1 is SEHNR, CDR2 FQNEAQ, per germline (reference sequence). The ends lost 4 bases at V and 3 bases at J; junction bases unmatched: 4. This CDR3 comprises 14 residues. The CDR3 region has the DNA TGTGCCAGCAGCTCAGGGGGACAGGGCTACGAGCAGTACTTC. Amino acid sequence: CASSSGGQGYEQYF.

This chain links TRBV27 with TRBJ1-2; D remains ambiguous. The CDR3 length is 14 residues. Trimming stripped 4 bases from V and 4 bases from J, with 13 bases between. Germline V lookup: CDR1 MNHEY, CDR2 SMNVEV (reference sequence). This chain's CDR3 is CASSSLTGSYGYTF. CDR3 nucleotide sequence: TGTGCCAGCAGTTCGCTGACTGGCTCCTATGGCTACACCTTC.

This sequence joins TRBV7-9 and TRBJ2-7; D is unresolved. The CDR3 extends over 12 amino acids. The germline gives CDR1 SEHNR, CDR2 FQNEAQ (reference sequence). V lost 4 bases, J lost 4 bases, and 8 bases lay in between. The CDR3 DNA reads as TGTGCCAGCAGCTATGACGGGTACGAGCAGTACTTC. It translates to CASSYDGYEQYF.

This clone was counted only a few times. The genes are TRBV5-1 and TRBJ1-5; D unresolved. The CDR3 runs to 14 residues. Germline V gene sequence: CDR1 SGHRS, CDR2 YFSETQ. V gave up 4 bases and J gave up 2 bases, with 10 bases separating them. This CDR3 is CASSGVLGNQPQHF. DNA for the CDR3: TGCGCCAGCAGCGGAGTCCTGGGCAATCAGCCCCAGCATTTT.

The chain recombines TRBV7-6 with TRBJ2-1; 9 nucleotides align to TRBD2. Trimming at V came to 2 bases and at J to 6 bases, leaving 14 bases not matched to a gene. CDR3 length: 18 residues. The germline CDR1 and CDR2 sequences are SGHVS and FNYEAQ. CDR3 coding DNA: TGTGCCAGCAGCTTATATATTAGCGGGAGAGGTGCCCCCAATGAGCAGTTCTTC. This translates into CASSLYISGRGAPNEQFF.

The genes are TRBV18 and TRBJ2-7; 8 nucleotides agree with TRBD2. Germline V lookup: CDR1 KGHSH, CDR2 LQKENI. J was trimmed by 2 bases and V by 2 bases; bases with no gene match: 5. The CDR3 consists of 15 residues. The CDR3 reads CASSPSAGRAYEQYF. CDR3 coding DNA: TGTGCCAGCTCACCATCAGCCGGGAGGGCCTACGAGCAGTACTTC.

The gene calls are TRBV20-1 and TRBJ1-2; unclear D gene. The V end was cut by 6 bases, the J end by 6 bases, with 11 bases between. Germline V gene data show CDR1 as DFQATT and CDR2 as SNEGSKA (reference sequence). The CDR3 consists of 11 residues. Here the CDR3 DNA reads TGCAGTGCCCTAATTCTTGATGGCTACACCTTC. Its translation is CSALILDGYTF.

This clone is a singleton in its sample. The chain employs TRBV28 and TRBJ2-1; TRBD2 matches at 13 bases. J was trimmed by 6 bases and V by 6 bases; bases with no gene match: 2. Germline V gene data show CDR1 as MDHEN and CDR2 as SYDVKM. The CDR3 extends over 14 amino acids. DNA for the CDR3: TGTGCCAGCAGGGGACTAGCGGGATTCAATGAGCAGTTCTTC. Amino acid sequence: CASRGLAGFNEQFF.